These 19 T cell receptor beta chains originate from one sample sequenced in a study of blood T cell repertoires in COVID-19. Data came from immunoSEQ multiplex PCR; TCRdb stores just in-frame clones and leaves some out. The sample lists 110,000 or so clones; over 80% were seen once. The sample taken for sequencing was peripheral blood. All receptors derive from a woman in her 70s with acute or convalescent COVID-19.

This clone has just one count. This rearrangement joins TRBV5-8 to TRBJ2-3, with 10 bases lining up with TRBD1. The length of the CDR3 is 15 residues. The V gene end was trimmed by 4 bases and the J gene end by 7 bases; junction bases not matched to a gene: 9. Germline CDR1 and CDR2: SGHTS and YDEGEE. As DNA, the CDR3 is TGTGCCAGCAGCCCCGGGACAGGGGTACAAAATACGCAGTATTTT. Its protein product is CASSPGTGVQNTQYF.

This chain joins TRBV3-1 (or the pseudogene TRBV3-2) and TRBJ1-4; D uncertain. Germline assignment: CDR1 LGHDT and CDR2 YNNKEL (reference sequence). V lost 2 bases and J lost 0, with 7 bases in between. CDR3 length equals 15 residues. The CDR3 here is CASSQNAATNEKLFF. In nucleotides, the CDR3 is TGTGCCAGCAGCCAAAACGCGGCAACTAATGAAAAACTGTTTTTT.

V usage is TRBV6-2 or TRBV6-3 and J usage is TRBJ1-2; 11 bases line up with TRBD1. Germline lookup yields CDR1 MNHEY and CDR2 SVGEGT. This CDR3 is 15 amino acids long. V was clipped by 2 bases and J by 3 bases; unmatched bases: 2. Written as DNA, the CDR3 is TGTGCCAGCAGTTACCGGGACAGGGGGTACTATGGCTACACCTTC. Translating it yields CASSYRDRGYYGYTF.

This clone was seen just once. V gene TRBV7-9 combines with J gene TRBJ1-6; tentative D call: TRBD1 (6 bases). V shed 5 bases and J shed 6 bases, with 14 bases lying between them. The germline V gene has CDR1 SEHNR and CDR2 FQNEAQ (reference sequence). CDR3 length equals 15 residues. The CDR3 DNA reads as TGTGCCAGCAGCCCCCGAGGACAGTCTAATTCACCCCTCCACTTT. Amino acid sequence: CASSPRGQSNSPLHF.

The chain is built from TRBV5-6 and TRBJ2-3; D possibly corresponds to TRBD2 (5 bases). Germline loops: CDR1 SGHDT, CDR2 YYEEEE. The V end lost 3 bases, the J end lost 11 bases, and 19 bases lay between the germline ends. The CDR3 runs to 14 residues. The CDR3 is CASSSLGLKGVQYF. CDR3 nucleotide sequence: TGTGCCAGCAGCTCCCTGGGCCTGAAGGGAGTGCAGTATTTT.

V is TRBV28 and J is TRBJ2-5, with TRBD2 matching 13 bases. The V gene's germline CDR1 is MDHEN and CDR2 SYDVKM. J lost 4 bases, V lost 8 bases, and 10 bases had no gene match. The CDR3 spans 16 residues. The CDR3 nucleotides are TGTGCCAGCGCCAACCCGGGACTAGCGGGATTAGAGACCCAGTACTTC. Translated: CASANPGLAGLETQYF.

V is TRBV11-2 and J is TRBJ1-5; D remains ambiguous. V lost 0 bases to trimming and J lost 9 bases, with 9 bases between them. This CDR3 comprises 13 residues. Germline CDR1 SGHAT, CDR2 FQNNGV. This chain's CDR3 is CASSLDRFRPQHF. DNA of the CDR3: TGTGCCAGCAGCTTAGATCGTTTCCGGCCCCAGCATTTT.

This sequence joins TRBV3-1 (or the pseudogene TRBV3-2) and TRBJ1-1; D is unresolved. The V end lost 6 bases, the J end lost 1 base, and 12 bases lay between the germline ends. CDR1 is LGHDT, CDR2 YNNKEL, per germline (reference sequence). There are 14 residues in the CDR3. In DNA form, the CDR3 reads TGTGCCAGCAGACCACAGAGTCAGAACACTGAAGCTTTCTTT. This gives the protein CASRPQSQNTEAFF.

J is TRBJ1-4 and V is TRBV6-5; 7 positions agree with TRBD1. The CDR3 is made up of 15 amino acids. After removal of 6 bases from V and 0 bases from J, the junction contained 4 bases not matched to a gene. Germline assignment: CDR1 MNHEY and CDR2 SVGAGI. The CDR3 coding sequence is TGTGCCAGCAGCGGCAGGGGGGCAACTAATGAAAAACTGTTTTTT. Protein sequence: CASSGRGATNEKLFF.

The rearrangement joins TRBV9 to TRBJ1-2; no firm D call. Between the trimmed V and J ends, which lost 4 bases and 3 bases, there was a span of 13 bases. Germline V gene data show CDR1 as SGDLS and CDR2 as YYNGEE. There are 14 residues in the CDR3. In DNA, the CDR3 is TGTGCCAGCAGCCCCGGGGTGGAGGACTATGGCTACACCTTC. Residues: CASSPGVEDYGYTF.

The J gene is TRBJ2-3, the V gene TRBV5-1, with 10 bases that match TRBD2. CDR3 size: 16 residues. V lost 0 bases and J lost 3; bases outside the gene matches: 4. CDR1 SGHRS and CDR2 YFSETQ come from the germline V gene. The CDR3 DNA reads TGCGCCAGCAGCTTGGGGCTAGCGGGGGAGACAGATACGCAGTATTTT. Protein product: CASSLGLAGETDTQYF.

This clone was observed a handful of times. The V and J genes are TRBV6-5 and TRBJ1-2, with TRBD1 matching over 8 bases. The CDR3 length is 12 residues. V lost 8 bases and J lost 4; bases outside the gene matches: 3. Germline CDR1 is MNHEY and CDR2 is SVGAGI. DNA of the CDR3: TGTGCCAGCTCAGACAGGGGCTATGGCTACACCTTC. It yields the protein CASSDRGYGYTF.

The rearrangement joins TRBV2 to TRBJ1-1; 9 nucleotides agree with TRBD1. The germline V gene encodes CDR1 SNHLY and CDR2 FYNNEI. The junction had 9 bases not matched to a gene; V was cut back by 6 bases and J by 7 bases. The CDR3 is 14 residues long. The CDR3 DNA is TGTGCCAGCAGACAGGGGGCGAATACCGGTGAAGCTTTCTTT. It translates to CASRQGANTGEAFF.

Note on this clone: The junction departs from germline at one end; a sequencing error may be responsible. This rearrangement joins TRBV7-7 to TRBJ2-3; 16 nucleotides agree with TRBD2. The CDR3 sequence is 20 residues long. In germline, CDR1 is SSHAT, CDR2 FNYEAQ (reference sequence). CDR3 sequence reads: CASSSEGLAGGAPPTDTQYF. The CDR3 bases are TGTGCTAGCAGCTCCGAGGGACTAGCGGGGGGGGCTCCGCCCACAGATACGCAGTATTTT.

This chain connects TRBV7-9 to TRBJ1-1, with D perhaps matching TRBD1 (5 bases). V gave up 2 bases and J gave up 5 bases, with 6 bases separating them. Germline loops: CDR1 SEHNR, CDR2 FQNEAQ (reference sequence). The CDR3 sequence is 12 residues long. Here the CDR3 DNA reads TGTGCCAGCAGCTTACCAGGGACTGAAGCTTTCTTT. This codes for CASSLPGTEAFF.

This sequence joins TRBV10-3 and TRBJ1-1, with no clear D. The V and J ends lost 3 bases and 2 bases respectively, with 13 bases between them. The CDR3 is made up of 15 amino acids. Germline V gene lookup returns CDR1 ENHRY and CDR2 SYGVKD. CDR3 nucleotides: TGTGCCATCAGTGATTCTTTTCAGATTAACACTGAAGCTTTCTTT. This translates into CAISDSFQINTEAFF.

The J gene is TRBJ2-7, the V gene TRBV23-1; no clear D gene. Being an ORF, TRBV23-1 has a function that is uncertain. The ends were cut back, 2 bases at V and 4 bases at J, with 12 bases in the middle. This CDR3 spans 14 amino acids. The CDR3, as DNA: TGCGCCAGCAGTCAACCGCCTGTTCGGTACGAGCAGTACTTC. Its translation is CASSQPPVRYEQYF.

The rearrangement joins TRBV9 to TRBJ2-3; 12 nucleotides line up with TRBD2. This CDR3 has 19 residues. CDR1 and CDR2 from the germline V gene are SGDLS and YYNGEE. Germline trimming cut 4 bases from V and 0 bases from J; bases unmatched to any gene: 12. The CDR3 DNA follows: TGTGCCAGCAGCCACCAGGTGACTAGCGGGGGTGTTAGCACAGATACGCAGTATTTT. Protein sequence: CASSHQVTSGGVSTDTQYF.

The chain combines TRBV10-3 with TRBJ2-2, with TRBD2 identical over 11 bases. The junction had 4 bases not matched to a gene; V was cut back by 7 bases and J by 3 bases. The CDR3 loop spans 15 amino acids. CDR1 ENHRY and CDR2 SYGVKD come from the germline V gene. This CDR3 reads CAINLGLADTGELFF. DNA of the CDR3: TGTGCCATCAACCTGGGACTAGCGGACACCGGGGAGCTGTTTTTT.